The rows below give T cell receptor beta chains drawn from one sample of a study of OX40 agonist ivuxolimab in advanced cancers. Profiled with immunoSEQ multiplex PCR; TCRdb holds only in-frame clones, not every one. The sample consists of 20,000 to 25,000 clones, 65% to 85% of them appearing once. Sequenced material: CD4+ or CD8+ T cells sorted from blood, taken in a trial of the OX40 agonist ivuxolimab. These receptors came from an adult with an advanced solid tumor such as melanoma, head and neck, liver or kidney cancer. Each CDR3 is given with its conserved first and last residue. The D gene is left open where the match is weak.

d_gene,v_gene,CDR3aa
.,TRBV5-5,CASSSNNAPGYEQYF
.,TRBV7-3,CASSWGANTGELFF
.,TRBV6-5,CASSYARVAELFF
.,TRBV19,CASSFQGVGPIYEQYF
TRBD2,TRBV12-5,CASAPGGRWYEQYF
.,TRBV27,CASSLSGGIRYEQYF
.,TRBV2,CASSDWGHFSTTNEKLFF
.,TRBV18,CASSPPVQYTDTQYF
.,TRBV28,CASGRGGSMNTEAFF
TRBD2,TRBV14,CASSRGTSGYYEQYF
.,TRBV29-1,CSVPSLIPGEQYF
TRBD1,TRBV7-3,CASSLGTGGLNTEAFF
.,TRBV13,CASSLGANEKLFF
TRBD2,TRBV6-5,CASSYSIAGANNEQFF
TRBD1,TRBV16,CASSLQGARDTQYF
.,TRBV4-1,CASSQEWAGYEQYF
.,TRBV25-1,CASSADYEQYF
TRBD2,TRBV28,CASRDYAYEQYF
TRBD1,TRBV7-2,CASSLWDRGINQPQHF
.,TRBV27,CASSLFPGQANTGELFF
.,TRBV7-9,CASSVRGNTEAFF
.,TRBV29-1,CSVVPVLRETQYF
.,TRBV6-6,CASSYSPGRDTQYF
TRBD2,TRBV27,CASSSLPGGYDTQYF
.,TRBV2,CASSDIAYNEQFF
TRBD1,TRBV27,CAGPTGGYEQYF
.,TRBV29-1,CSAQDYNEQFF
.,TRBV25-1,CASSISSYNEQFF
.,TRBV25-1,CASSEYSRSYNSPLHF
.,TRBV6-1,CASSEALNSNQPQHF
.,TRBV7-6,CASSLGGRNEAFF
.,TRBV5-6,CASRLWGAQETQYF
.,TRBV19,CASSIPGAGLAFF
.,TRBV2,CASRESRGGSTEAFF
TRBD2,TRBV5-1,CASSPGLSYEQYF
TRBD2,TRBV5-3,CARSLVVKGSGDRYEQYF
.,TRBV28,CASSLQGEGSYEQYF
.,TRBV13,CASSLQETQYF
.,TRBV30,CAWSAMVNTEAFF
.,TRBV27,CASSFSISTDTQYF
.,TRBV6-1,CASSEAKGAADTQYF
.,TRBV6-4,CASSETESSYEQYF
.,TRBV21-1,CASSNYPTGGMNTEAFF
.,TRBV5-6,CASSSQAGYNEKLFF
TRBD1,TRBV5-4,CASSFQGADEQYF